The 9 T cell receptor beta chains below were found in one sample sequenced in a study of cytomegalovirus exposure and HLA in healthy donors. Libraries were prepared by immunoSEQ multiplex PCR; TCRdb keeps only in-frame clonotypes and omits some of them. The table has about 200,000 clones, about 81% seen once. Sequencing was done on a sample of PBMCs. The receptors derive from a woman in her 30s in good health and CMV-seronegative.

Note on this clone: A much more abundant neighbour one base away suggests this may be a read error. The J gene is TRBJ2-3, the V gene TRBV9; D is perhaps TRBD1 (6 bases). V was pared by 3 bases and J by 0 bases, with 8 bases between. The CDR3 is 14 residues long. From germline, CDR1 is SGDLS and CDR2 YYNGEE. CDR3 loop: CASSGQASTDTQYF. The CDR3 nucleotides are TGTGCCAGCAGCGGACAGGCTAGCACAGATACGCAGTATTTT.

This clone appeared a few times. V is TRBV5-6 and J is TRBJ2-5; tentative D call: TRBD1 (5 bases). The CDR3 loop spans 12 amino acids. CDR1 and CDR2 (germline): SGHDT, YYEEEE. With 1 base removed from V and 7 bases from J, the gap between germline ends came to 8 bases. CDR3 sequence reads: CASSLTQGTQYF. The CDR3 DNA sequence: TGTGCCAGCAGCTTGACGCAGGGGACCCAGTACTTC.

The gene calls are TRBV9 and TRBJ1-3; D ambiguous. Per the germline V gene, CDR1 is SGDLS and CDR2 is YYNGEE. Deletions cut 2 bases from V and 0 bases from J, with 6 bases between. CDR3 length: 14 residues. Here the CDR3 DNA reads TGTGCCAGCAGCGTTTCCTACTCTGGAAACACCATATATTTT. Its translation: CASSVSYSGNTIYF.

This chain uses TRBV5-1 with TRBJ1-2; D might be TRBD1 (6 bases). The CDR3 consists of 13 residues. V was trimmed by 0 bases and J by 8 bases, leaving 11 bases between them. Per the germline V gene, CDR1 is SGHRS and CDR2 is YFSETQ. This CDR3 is CASSLGVQGGYTF. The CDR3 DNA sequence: TGCGCCAGCAGCTTGGGCGTTCAGGGGGGCTACACCTTC.

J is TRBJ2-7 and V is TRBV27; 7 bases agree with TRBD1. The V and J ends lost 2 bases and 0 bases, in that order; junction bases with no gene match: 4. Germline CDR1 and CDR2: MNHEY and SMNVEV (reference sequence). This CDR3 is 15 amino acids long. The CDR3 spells CASSLRGPSSYEQYF. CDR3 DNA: TGTGCCAGCAGTTTAAGGGGGCCAAGCTCCTACGAGCAGTACTTC.

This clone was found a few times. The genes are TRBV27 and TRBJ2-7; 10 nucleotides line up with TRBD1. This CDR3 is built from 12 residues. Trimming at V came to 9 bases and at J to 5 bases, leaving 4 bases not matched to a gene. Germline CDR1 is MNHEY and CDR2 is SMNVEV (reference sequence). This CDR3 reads CASRQGAHEQYF. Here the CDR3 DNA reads TGTGCCAGTCGACAGGGGGCCCACGAGCAGTACTTC.

The CDR3 bases are TGTGCCAGCAGCCCGGACACGCCAGAGACCCAGTACTTC. The encoded protein is CASSPDTPETQYF. The chain has TRBV7-7 and TRBJ2-5; tentatively, D is TRBD1 (5 bases). The CDR3 totals 13 residues. The ends were cut back, 5 bases at V and 4 bases at J, with 11 bases in the middle. Germline CDR1 SSHAT, CDR2 FNYEAQ (reference sequence).

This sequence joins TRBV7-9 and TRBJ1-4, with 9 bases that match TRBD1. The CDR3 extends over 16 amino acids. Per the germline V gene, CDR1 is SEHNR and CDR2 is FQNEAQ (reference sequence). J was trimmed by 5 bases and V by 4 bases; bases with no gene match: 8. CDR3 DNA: TGTGCCAGCAGCTCCTACATCGGGACAGGGAATGAAAAACTGTTTTTT. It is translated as CASSSYIGTGNEKLFF.

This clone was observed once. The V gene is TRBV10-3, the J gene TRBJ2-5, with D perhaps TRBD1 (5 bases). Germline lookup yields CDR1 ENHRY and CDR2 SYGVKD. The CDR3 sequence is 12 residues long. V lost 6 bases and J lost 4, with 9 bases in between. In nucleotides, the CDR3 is TGTGCCATCAGACAGGTGGGAGAGACCCAGTACTTC. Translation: CAIRQVGETQYF.